What follows are 9 T cell receptor beta chains derived from one specimen sequenced in a study of T cells in Graves' hyperthyroidism and ophthalmopathy (dated 2019 in TCRdb). Libraries were made using multiplex PCR. This sample was sequenced with an Illumina HiSeq 2000. The TCR beta CDR3 regions were amplified from the RNA transcripts. The first round of RT-PCR for the TCR CDR3 was performed with the HTBI primer set and the Qiagen OneStep RT-PCR kit. The public reads were quality trimmed at Q25 with fastp and then assembled into clones with MiXCR by TCRdb, keeping productive beta chains. Rows with one shared CDR3 protein collapse into an entry with the most common genes and DNA. The sample yields over 200,000 distinct CDR3 sequences; roughly 15% were counted once. Roughly 13% of the sample belongs to the ten largest clones. Sequenced: blood. These TCRs come from a woman aged 40 to 49 with Graves' hyperthyroidism that later progressed to Graves' ophthalmopathy.

Ten or more counts support this clonotype. The chain carries TRBV6-5 and TRBJ1-1, with 7 bases that match TRBD1. J was trimmed by 8 bases and V by 0 bases; bases with no gene match: 3. The CDR3 loop spans 13 amino acids. In germline, CDR1 is MNHEY, CDR2 SVGAGI. In nucleotides, the CDR3 is TGTGCCAGCAGTTACTCGACAGGGTTGGAAGCTTTCTTT. This translates into CASSYSTGLEAFF.

This clonotype was detected ten times or more. The V call is TRBV30, the J call TRBJ2-5, with 8 bases aligning to TRBD1. CDR1 is GTSNPN, CDR2 SVGIG, per germline (reference sequence). CDR3 length equals 18 residues. Trimming at V came to 0 bases and at J to 4 bases, leaving 16 bases not matched to a gene. CDR3 sequence reads: CAWSVGQGYLRVRETQYF. DNA for the CDR3: TGTGCCTGGAGTGTTGGACAGGGATACCTGCGGGTAAGAGAGACCCAGTACTTC.

Concerning this clonotype: A much larger clone lies a single base off, so this may be a read error. The V and J genes are TRBV7-8 and TRBJ2-2; D gene uncertain. From germline, CDR1 is SGHVS and CDR2 FQNEAQ. The CDR3 has 15 amino acids. With 0 bases removed from V and 6 bases from J, the gap between germline ends came to 11 bases. The CDR3 protein is CASSLALTAPGELFF. The CDR3 bases are TGTGCCAGCAGCTTAGCCCTAACAGCGCCCGGGGAGCTGTTTTTT. The variable domain in full, with the rest retrieved from reference TRBV7-8 and TRBJ2-2, is GAGVSQSPRYKVAKRGQDVALRCDPISGHVSLFWYQQALGQGPEFLTYFQNEAQLDKSGLPSDRFFAERPEGSVSTLKIQRTQQEDSAVYLCASSLALTAPGELFFGEGSRLTVL.

Ten or more counts support this clonotype. The chain combines TRBV5-1 with TRBJ1-5; the D gene is possibly TRBD1 (5 bases). The CDR3 spans 16 residues. Between the trimmed V and J ends, which lost 5 bases and 4 bases, there was a span of 19 bases. Per germline, CDR1 SGHRS and CDR2 YFSETQ. The CDR3 here is CASRQPGRLGNQPQHF. Here the CDR3 DNA reads TGCGCCAGCAGACAGCCGGGACGCTTAGGAAATCAGCCCCAGCATTTT.

The table lists this clonotype with many counts. The genes are TRBV20-1 and TRBJ1-6, with unresolved D. CDR3 size: 14 residues. V was pared by 3 bases and J by 7 bases, with 13 bases between. The V gene's germline CDR1 is DFQATT and CDR2 SNEGSKA (reference sequence). The CDR3 DNA reads as TGCAGTGCTAGCGGGAGGTCGGGCAATTCACCCCTCCACTTT. Its translation: CSASGRSGNSPLHF.

This clonotype showed up many times. The CDR3 DNA reads as TGTGCCAGCAGCAAACTTACGGTAGTGGCCCCCTACGAGCAGTACTTC. It is translated as CASSKLTVVAPYEQYF. The genes are TRBV27 and TRBJ2-7; the D is unclear. CDR3 length equals 16 residues. The V end was cut by 6 bases, the J end by 2 bases, with 20 bases between. Germline-derived CDR1 and CDR2 are MNHEY and SMNVEV (reference sequence).

This clonotype was found many times. The chain carries TRBV11-2 and TRBJ2-3; 7 bases are a match to TRBD2. CDR3 length equals 15 residues. The trim removed 3 bases at V and 2 bases at J, leaving 5 bases unmatched. Germline CDR1 is SGHAT and CDR2 is FQNNGV. The CDR3 region is CASSFYGRTTDTQYF. CDR3 sequence (DNA): TGTGCCAGCAGCTTTTACGGGAGGACCACAGATACGCAGTATTTT.

This clonotype occurred many times. V usage is TRBV5-1 and J usage is TRBJ2-7, with 8 bases identical to TRBD1. Germline V gives CDR1 SGHRS, CDR2 YFSETQ. Trimming took 3 bases from V and 1 from J; bases not matched to a gene: 3. The CDR3 runs to 14 residues. CDR3 nucleotides: TGCGCCAGCAGCTGGGGACAGGTATCCTACGAGCAGTACTTC. Residues: CASSWGQVSYEQYF.

The sample holds a few counts of this clonotype. V and J are TRBV5-1 and TRBJ2-7; TRBD2 agrees at 12 bases. The V gene end was trimmed by 4 bases and the J gene end by 5 bases; junction bases not matched to a gene: 7. This CDR3 is built from 15 residues. In germline, CDR1 is SGHRS, CDR2 YFSETQ. CDR3 nucleotide sequence: TGCGCCAGCAGCAAACGACTAGCGGGAGTTCACGAGCAGTACTTC. Its protein is CASSKRLAGVHEQYF.